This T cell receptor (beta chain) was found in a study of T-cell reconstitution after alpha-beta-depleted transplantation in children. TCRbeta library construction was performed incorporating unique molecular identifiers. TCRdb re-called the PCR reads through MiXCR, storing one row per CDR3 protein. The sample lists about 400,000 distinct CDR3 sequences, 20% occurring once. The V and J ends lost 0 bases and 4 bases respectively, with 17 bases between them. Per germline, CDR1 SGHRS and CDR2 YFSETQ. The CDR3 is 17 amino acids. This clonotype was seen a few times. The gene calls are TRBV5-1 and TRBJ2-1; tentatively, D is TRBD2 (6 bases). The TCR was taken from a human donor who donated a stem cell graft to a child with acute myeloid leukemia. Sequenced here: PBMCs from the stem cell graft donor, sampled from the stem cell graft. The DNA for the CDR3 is TGCGCCAGCAGCTTGGGTCCGGGAGAGAAGGTTTACAATGAGCAGTTCTTC. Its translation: CASSLGPGEKVYNEQFF.